This TCR beta chain appears in the sequencing data of a study of cytomegalovirus exposure and HLA in healthy donors. Findings of the study overall: A later analysis appeared to link common viral pathogens to several of the most significant clusters. Later work found that TCR association rates differed between HLA loci; DRB1 had the most and HLA-C the fewest.

The PCR contained 60 Vbeta and 13 Jbeta primers. Clones were read by immunoSEQ multiplex PCR, and TCRdb kept only the in-frame ones, dropping some. Of 65,000 to 90,000 clones in the sample, nearly 80% were seen once. Donors likely had unrecorded immune exposures despite being nominally healthy when sampled. About this clone: The antigen is unknown.

Sequencing used PBMCs. The receptor was derived from a woman aged 35 to 49 in good health and CMV-seropositive.

CDR3 sequence reads: CASSPPGTRNTEAFF. The CDR3 DNA sequence: TGTGCCAGCTCACCACCGGGCACCCGGAACACTGAAGCTTTCTTT. The chain links TRBV18 to TRBJ1-1; D gene ambiguous. The CDR3 covers 15 residues. Trimming left V 0 bases short and J 1 base short, with 9 bases between. The germline V gene has CDR1 KGHSH and CDR2 LQKENI.